This is a list of T cell receptor beta chains from one sample in a study of a mutant IDH1 vaccine in newly diagnosed glioma. TCRdb's table, derived via immunoSEQ multiplex PCR, lists solely in-frame clones and lacks some. Seen here are about 64,000 clones, roughly 81% observed once, and the top ten hold less than 5%. These receptors have no known antigen. This specimen consisted of PBMCs, obtained from a glioma patient whose treatment included an IDH1 peptide vaccine. These receptors all come from a man between 25 and 39 years old with glioma. CDR3s include the opening cysteine and the closing phenylalanine or tryptophan. Fields, in order: V gene, J gene, clone size, D gene, CDR3 protein, CDR3 DNA. The D gene is left open where the match is weak. The listing skips clone size in some rows; elsewhere it reads once, few, many or a size class.

TRBV7-9	TRBJ2-2	.	TRBD1	CAIGQENTGELFF	TGTGCCATCGGACAGGAGAACACCGGGGAGCTGTTTTTT
TRBV4-2	TRBJ2-2	once	TRBD1	CASSQGTGKDTGELFF	TGTGCCAGCAGCCAGGGGACAGGGAAGGACACCGGGGAGCTGTTTTTT
TRBV5-8	TRBJ1-2	.	.	CASSLGGQESFFYGYTF	TGTGCCAGCAGCTTGGGGGGCCAGGAGTCCTTCTTCTATGGCTACACCTTC
TRBV11-2	TRBJ2-3	.	.	CASSLRPGADTDTQYF	TGTGCCAGCAGTTTAAGACCCGGGGCGGACACAGATACGCAGTATTTT
TRBV4-1	TRBJ1-5	few	TRBD1	CASSQDQTGKNQPQHF	TGCGCCAGCAGCCAAGATCAGACAGGGAAGAATCAGCCCCAGCATTTT
TRBV9	TRBJ2-3	few	TRBD2	CASSLSGGAADTQYF	TGTGCCAGCAGTCTTAGCGGGGGGGCCGCAGATACGCAGTATTTT
TRBV5-1	TRBJ1-1	few	.	CASSLFRENTEAFF	TGCGCCAGCAGCTTGTTTAGGGAGAACACTGAAGCTTTCTTT
TRBV6-1	TRBJ1-5	.	TRBD1	CASREGTGTQPQHF	TGTGCCAGCAGAGAGGGGACAGGTACTCAGCCCCAGCATTTT
TRBV14	TRBJ1-2	once	.	CASSPDSYGGYTF	TGTGCCAGCAGCCCAGACTCTTACGGGGGCTACACCTTC
TRBV7-2	TRBJ1-4	.	TRBD1	CASSLTGGHEKLFF	TGTGCCAGCAGCTTAACAGGGGGCCATGAAAAACTGTTTTTT
TRBV7-9	TRBJ1-5	few	.	CASSLAMENQPQHF	TGTGCCAGCAGCTTAGCGATGGAGAATCAGCCCCAGCATTTT
TRBV30	TRBJ1-1	.	.	CAQNRQTNTEAFF	TGTGCACAGAACCGTCAGACGAACACTGAAGCTTTCTTT
TRBV5-1	TRBJ2-5	.	.	CASALGGETQYF	TGCGCCAGCGCTTTAGGTGGAGAGACCCAGTACTTC
TRBV14	TRBJ2-1	.	.	CASSLPRAGWGEQFF	TGTGCCAGCAGCCTTCCACGAGCGGGCTGGGGTGAGCAGTTCTTC
TRBV6-5	TRBJ1-5	.	.	CASSYGGGNQPQHF	TGTGCCAGCAGTTACGGTGGTGGAAATCAGCCCCAGCATTTT
TRBV6-1	TRBJ2-7	.	.	CASSLGGYEQYF	TGTGCCAGCAGTCTCGGGGGATACGAGCAGTACTTC